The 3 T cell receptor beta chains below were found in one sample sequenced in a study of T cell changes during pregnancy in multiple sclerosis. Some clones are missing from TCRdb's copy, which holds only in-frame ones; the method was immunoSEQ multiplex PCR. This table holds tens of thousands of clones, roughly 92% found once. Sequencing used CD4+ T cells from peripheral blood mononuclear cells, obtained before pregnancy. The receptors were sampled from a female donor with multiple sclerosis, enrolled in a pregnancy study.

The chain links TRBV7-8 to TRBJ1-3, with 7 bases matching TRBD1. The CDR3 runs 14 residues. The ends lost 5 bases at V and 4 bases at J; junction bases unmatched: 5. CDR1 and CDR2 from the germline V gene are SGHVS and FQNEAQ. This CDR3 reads CASSGDRAGNTIYF. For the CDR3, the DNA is TGTGCCAGCAGCGGGGACAGAGCGGGAAACACCATATATTTT.

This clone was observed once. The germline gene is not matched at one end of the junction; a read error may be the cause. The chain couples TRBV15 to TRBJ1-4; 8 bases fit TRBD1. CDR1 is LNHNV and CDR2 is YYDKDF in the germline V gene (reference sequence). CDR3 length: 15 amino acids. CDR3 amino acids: CATSRERGPGQDTIF. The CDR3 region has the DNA TGTGCCACCAGCAGAGAGCGCGGACCGGGACAGGACACGATTTTT.

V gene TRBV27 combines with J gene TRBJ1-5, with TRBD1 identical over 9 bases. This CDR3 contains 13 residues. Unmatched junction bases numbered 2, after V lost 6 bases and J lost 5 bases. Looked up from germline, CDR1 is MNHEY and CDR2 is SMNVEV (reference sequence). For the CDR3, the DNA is TGTGCCAGCAGGGGGACAGGGCATCAGCCCCAGCATTTT. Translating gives CASRGTGHQPQHF.